The clone carrying this T cell receptor (beta chain) was detected once. The record originates from a study of blood T cell repertoires in COVID-19. Overall study context: In each case, the material was cDNA or gDNA derived from T cells, B-cell-depleted T cells, or PBMCs.

Original handling: Estimation of nucleated cell counts was performed using reference gene primer amplification. Sequenced by immunoSEQ multiplex PCR; TCRdb stores in-frame clones only, minus some. V and J calls and clone size are as listed in that table; D and trimming were resolved from the DNA. The sample lists roughly 200,000 clones, around 80% occurring once. Germline loops: CDR1 SGHRS, CDR2 YFSETQ. The junction had 6 bases not matched to a gene; V was cut back by 1 base and J by 6 bases. This CDR3 is 16 amino acids long. This sequence joins TRBV5-1 and TRBJ2-7, with 14 nucleotides matching TRBD2. This TCR came from a man aged 45-65 years who had recovered from COVID-19. The specimen was peripheral blood. This chain's CDR3 is CASSLLTSGRAGEQYF. The CDR3 nucleotides are TGCGCCAGCAGCTTGTTGACTAGCGGGAGGGCAGGCGAGCAGTACTTC.